This T cell receptor beta chain was captured in a study of blood T cell repertoires in COVID-19. Background on the study: Some COVID-19 samples were acute and others convalescent; all came from the United States, Italy and Spain. T cells, B-cell-depleted T cells, or PBMCs supplied cDNA or gDNA.

How the authors handled the data: Reference gene primer amplification yielded estimated nucleated cell counts. The data were produced by immunoSEQ multiplex PCR, yet TCRdb's version contains in-frame clones alone and is incomplete. From that table come the V and J calls and clone size; the DNA was used to work out D and trimming. The top ten hold 3% of the sample, which has approximately 350,000 clones, about 90% seen once. Enrolment of Seattle patients took place during active infection, and they were followed longitudinally. This TCR was sampled from a woman aged 30 to 39 with COVID-19, enrolled during active disease. The sequenced material came from peripheral blood.

The DNA of the CDR3 is TGTGCCAGCAGCTTAGAGGGACAGGGTTTCCAGCCCCAGCATTTT. This codes for CASSLEGQGFQPQHF. The V and J genes are TRBV7-2 and TRBJ1-5; 9 positions agree with TRBD1. This CDR3 has 15 amino acids. V gave up 1 base and J gave up 7 bases; unmatched junction bases: 5. CDR1 is SGHTA, CDR2 FQGNSA, per germline.